Listed below are T cell receptor beta chains from one sample, sequenced in a study of radiotherapy plus CTLA-4 blockade in lung cancer. Sequencing was performed with immunoSEQ multiplex PCR; in TCRdb, only in-frame clones are kept and a portion is missing. The repertoire consists of 65,000 to 85,000 clones, with under 75% occurring once and the leading ten covering approximately 10%. The sample consisted of peripheral blood, taken from a patient treated with radiotherapy plus ipilimumab. The receptors stem from a human donor with non-small cell lung cancer whose response to radiotherapy plus ipilimumab could not be evaluated. CDR3s include the opening cysteine and the closing phenylalanine or tryptophan. Fields, in order: D gene, V gene, clone size, J gene, CDR3 protein, CDR3 DNA. A D gene is named only where the DNA matches it firmly. The size entry is marked missing in some rows and otherwise reads once, few, many or a size class.

TRBD1	TRBV7-2	NA	TRBJ1-2	CASSQIQGLGYTF	TGTGCCAGCAGCCAAATACAGGGGCTGGGCTACACCTTC
TRBD1	TRBV5-1	once	TRBJ2-1	CASSSDPWDRGLGEQFF	TGCGCCAGCAGCTCCGACCCGTGGGACAGGGGTTTGGGTGAGCAGTTCTTC
TRBD2	TRBV6-5	NA	TRBJ2-1	CASSPSGNYNEQFF	TGTGCCAGCAGCCCGAGCGGGAACTACAATGAGCAGTTCTTC
TRBD2	TRBV6-5	NA	TRBJ2-7	CASSEAGGDYEQYF	TGTGCCAGCAGTGAGGCGGGGGGAGACTACGAGCAGTACTTC
TRBD2	TRBV5-4	NA	TRBJ2-3	CASSGGLAGGPGTDTQYF	TGTGCCAGCAGCGGGGGACTAGCGGGAGGGCCGGGCACAGATACGCAGTATTTT
NA	TRBV6-5	NA	TRBJ2-7	CASSPGLVSYEQYF	TGTGCCAGCAGTCCCGGACTGGTCTCCTACGAGCAGTACTTC
NA	TRBV6-6	NA	TRBJ2-3	CASSYPPSGTDTQYF	TGTGCCAGCAGTTACCCCCCGTCGGGCACAGATACGCAGTATTTT
NA	TRBV28	few	TRBJ1-1	CASSLIQGGTEAFF	TGTGCCAGCAGTCTAATACAGGGTGGGACTGAAGCTTTCTTT
NA	TRBV5-4	NA	TRBJ1-2	CASSLESNYGYTF	TGTGCCAGCAGCTTGGAATCGAACTATGGCTACACCTTC
TRBD1	TRBV4-1	NA	TRBJ1-6	CASSPGQENSPLHF	TGTGCCAGCAGCCCCGGACAGGAAAATTCACCCCTCCACTTT
TRBD1	TRBV5-4	NA	TRBJ2-5	CASAGGKGQETQYF	TGTGCCAGCGCAGGGGGCAAGGGGCAAGAGACCCAGTACTTC
TRBD2	TRBV9	NA	TRBJ2-1	CASSVARLAGGREQFF	TGTGCCAGCAGCGTAGCGCGACTAGCGGGGGGGCGTGAGCAGTTCTTC
TRBD1	TRBV5-1	NA	TRBJ2-7	CASSFGDRDTYEQYF	TGCGCCAGCAGCTTCGGGGACAGGGACACCTACGAGCAGTACTTC
NA	TRBV6-5	NA	TRBJ2-5	CASSYRQSGLETQYF	TGTGCCAGCAGTTATCGACAGAGTGGTTTAGAGACCCAGTACTTC
NA	TRBV29-1	NA	TRBJ2-7	CSVSILGAWEQYF	TGCAGCGTTTCCATTTTAGGGGCCTGGGAGCAGTACTTC
TRBD2	TRBV11-2	few	TRBJ2-1	CASSLYLAGRGEQFF	TGTGCCAGCAGCTTATATCTAGCGGGGCGCGGTGAGCAGTTCTTC
TRBD2	TRBV6-5	NA	TRBJ2-3	CASSSGLGVGDTQYF	TGTGCCAGCAGTTCGGGACTAGGAGTGGGAGATACGCAGTATTTT
NA	TRBV4-3	few	TRBJ1-5	CASSQDSQGERPQHF	TGCGCCAGCAGCCAAGATTCACAGGGTGAACGGCCCCAGCATTTT
TRBD2	TRBV4-2	NA	TRBJ2-3	CASSQDWEGSATDTQYF	TGTGCCAGCAGCCAAGACTGGGAGGGGTCGGCCACAGATACGCAGTATTTT
NA	TRBV5-1	NA	TRBJ2-2	CASSLPRDDTGELFF	TGCGCCAGCAGCTTGCCCCGAGATGACACCGGGGAGCTGTTTTTT
NA	TRBV9	NA	TRBJ2-1	CASSVEPYNEQFF	TGTGCCAGCAGCGTAGAGCCGTACAATGAGCAGTTCTTC
NA	TRBV4-3	NA	TRBJ1-2	CASSPVAADYGYTF	TGCGCCAGCAGCCCTGTCGCTGCAGACTATGGCTACACCTTC
TRBD1	TRBV4-1	NA	TRBJ2-7	CASSQDGVDRGAYEQYF	TGCGCCAGCAGCCAAGATGGGGTCGACAGGGGTGCCTACGAGCAGTACTTC
NA	TRBV27	NA	TRBJ1-1	CASSLSGWEGWFF	TGTGCCAGCAGTTTATCGGGGTGGGAGGGTTGGTTCTTT
NA	TRBV5-6	medium-sized	TRBJ1-3	CASTLLTAGNTIYF	TGTGCCAGCACCCTCCTGACAGCCGGAAACACCATATATTTT
TRBD1	TRBV5-1	few	TRBJ2-7	CASSFDRERSYEQYF	TGCGCCAGCAGCTTTGACAGGGAGCGCTCCTACGAGCAGTACTTC
TRBD2	TRBV4-2	NA	TRBJ2-3	CASSQESLAGGAFDTQYF	TGTGCCAGCAGCCAAGAGAGCCTAGCGGGGGGCGCCTTTGATACGCAGTATTTT
TRBD2	TRBV5-4	NA	TRBJ2-5	CASSLKSGGAGETQYF	TGTGCCAGCAGCTTGAAGAGCGGGGGGGCTGGGGAGACCCAGTACTTC
TRBD2	TRBV6-6	NA	TRBJ2-5	CASSLAGGPRKTQYF	TGTGCCAGCAGCCTAGCGGGGGGGCCGCGAAAGACCCAGTACTTC
NA	TRBV25-1	once	TRBJ1-1	CASSQGAGDITEAFF	TGTGCCAGCAGTCAAGGGGCCGGGGACATCACTGAAGCTTTCTTT
NA	TRBV2	few	TRBJ1-2	CASSGGTPGYTF	TGTGCCAGCAGTGGGGGGACACCGGGCTACACCTTC
NA	TRBV4-3	NA	TRBJ2-3	CASSQDPSSRTDTQYF	TGCGCCAGCAGCCAAGACCCTAGTAGTCGGACAGATACGCAGTATTTT
TRBD1	TRBV18	NA	TRBJ2-6	CASSSGQGAPGANVLTF	TGTGCCAGCTCATCCGGACAGGGGGCGCCTGGGGCCAACGTCCTGACTTTC
TRBD1	TRBV12-5	NA	TRBJ1-1	CASGADRVGNTEAFF	TGTGCTAGTGGCGCGGACAGGGTTGGGAACACTGAAGCTTTCTTT
NA	TRBV27	once	TRBJ2-3	CASRPFGLDTDTQYF	TGTGCCAGCAGACCCTTCGGACTGGACACAGATACGCAGTATTTT
NA	TRBV19	NA	TRBJ2-7	CASSIYGTGAFYEQYF	TGTGCCAGTAGTATATATGGGACTGGGGCTTTCTACGAGCAGTACTTC
NA	TRBV4-1	once	TRBJ2-6	CASSPRSSGANVLTF	TGCGCCAGCAGCCCACGGAGCTCTGGGGCCAACGTCCTGACTTTC
TRBD1	TRBV7-2	few	TRBJ2-7	CASSRDSGTGTYEQYF	TGTGCCAGCAGCCGCGATTCCGGGACAGGGACGTACGAGCAGTACTTC
NA	TRBV19	NA	TRBJ2-4	CASSSTPGQILAKNIQYF	TGTGCCAGTAGTAGCACCCCTGGACAGATTCTAGCCAAAAACATTCAGTACTTC
NA	TRBV4-1	NA	TRBJ1-2	CASSQDLSNYGYTF	TGCGCCAGCAGCCAAGATCTGTCCAACTATGGCTACACCTTC
TRBD2	TRBV27	NA	TRBJ2-5	CASSPPAAGVIKTQYF	TGTGCCAGCAGTCCCCCGGCAGCGGGAGTGATAAAGACCCAGTACTTC
TRBD1	TRBV5-1	NA	TRBJ1-3	CASSLGVAGGGNTIYF	TGCGCCAGCAGCTTGGGGGTCGCAGGGGGCGGAAACACCATATATTTT
NA	TRBV5-1	few	TRBJ2-7	CASSFAVADEQYF	TGCGCCAGCAGCTTCGCGGTAGCGGACGAGCAGTACTTC
TRBD1	TRBV5-4	NA	TRBJ1-1	CASSLEQGLGTEAFF	TGTGCCAGCAGCTTGGAACAGGGGTTGGGCACTGAAGCTTTCTTT
NA	TRBV27	NA	TRBJ1-2	CASGDIGGYTF	TGTGCCAGCGGGGACATTGGGGGCTACACCTTC
NA	TRBV5-6	NA	TRBJ1-3	CASSGQIGNTIYF	TGTGCCAGCAGCGGACAGATTGGAAACACCATATATTTT
NA	TRBV6-1	few	TRBJ2-2	CASSEEGSENTGELFF	TGTGCCAGCAGTGAAGAAGGTAGCGAGAACACCGGGGAGCTGTTTTTT
NA	TRBV6-6	NA	TRBJ1-6	CASSLFETSNSPLHF	TGTGCCAGCAGCCTTTTCGAGACAAGCAATTCACCCCTCCACTTT
NA	TRBV18	NA	TRBJ1-6	CASSRGFGGDNSPLHF	TGTGCCAGCTCACGGGGGTTCGGGGGAGATAATTCACCCCTCCACTTT
TRBD1	TRBV19	NA	TRBJ1-2	CASSPLWTGNYGYTF	TGTGCCAGTAGTCCCCTATGGACAGGGAACTATGGCTACACCTTC
NA	TRBV19	NA	TRBJ1-5	CATKPPGGNQPQHF	TGTGCCACTAAACCCCCGGGAGGCAATCAGCCCCAGCATTTT
TRBD1	TRBV6-1	NA	TRBJ1-2	CASSERGQGNYGYTF	TGTGCCAGCAGTGAGAGGGGGCAGGGCAACTATGGCTACACCTTC
TRBD2	TRBV7-9	NA	TRBJ2-5	CASSSKMTSGGSETQYF	TGTGCCAGCAGCTCGAAGATGACTAGCGGGGGATCGGAGACCCAGTACTTC
TRBD2	TRBV27	NA	TRBJ2-4	CASSPPPGLAGGHIQYF	TGTGCCAGCAGTCCACCCCCAGGACTAGCGGGTGGGCACATTCAGTACTTC